This T cell receptor beta chain was captured by sequencing in a study of blood T cell repertoires in COVID-19. This CDR3 has 13 amino acids. Germline CDR1 and CDR2: SNHLY and FYNNEI. Trimming cost V 6 bases and J 4 bases; bases outside gene matches: 2. TCRdb keeps only in-frame clones here, not all; method: immunoSEQ multiplex PCR. The sample lists fewer than 200,000 clones; roughly 89% were seen once. The chain recombines TRBV2 with TRBJ1-5; TRBD1 aligns across 8 bases. The sample taken for sequencing was peripheral blood. The TCR sequence derives from a woman between 65 and 79 years old with COVID-19, enrolled during active disease. The DNA for the CDR3 is TGTGCCAGCAGACAGGGGGATAATCAGCCCCAGCATTTT. Residues: CASRQGDNQPQHF.